This T cell receptor beta chain was found in a study of Graves' ophthalmopathy and Graves' hyperthyroidism (dated by TCRdb to 2016 to 2018). Context from the whole study: Peripheral blood was collected before any treatment was given, at the time of initial diagnosis. The study used TCR beta repertoire signatures to distinguish Graves' ophthalmopathy from Graves' hyperthyroidism and to predict progression to ophthalmopathy. In total, around 130 blood samples were TCR-sequenced: fewer than 50 ophthalmopathy, some 75 hyperthyroidism and some 17 hyperthyroidism-to-ophthalmopathy patients. To explore V-J signatures that separate ophthalmopathy from hyperthyroidism, a discovery set of 100 patients was enrolled, consisting of about 45 with ophthalmopathy and 57 with stable hyperthyroidism. An independent validation cohort comprised 18 hyperthyroidism patients and some 16 patients who later progressed from hyperthyroidism to ophthalmopathy. In over 5 hyperthyroidism patients, the T-cell repertoire of thyroid tissue was compared with the T-cell repertoire of blood. Following sampling, methimazole starting at 30 mg daily was administered to hyperthyroidism patients, and high-dose intravenous methylprednisolone was administered to ophthalmopathy patients. The 100 discovery patients were randomly split 7:3 into training and test sets. Study-wide findings and limitations: In validation, the model predicted ophthalmopathy progression with more than 70% sensitivity and 72.22% specificity; 12 predicted patients were CT-confirmed with GO in a median of approximately 6.5 months. Most expanded thyroid clonotypes with a frequency above 0.001 also appeared in blood, which suggests that blood repertoires may reflect the immune response in the thyroid. No statistical method was used to predetermine the sample size, and group allocation was not hidden from the investigators. In cross-validation, the 13-signature model distinguished ophthalmopathy from stable hyperthyroidism with approximately 90% sensitivity and about 81% specificity, while in the test set the corresponding values were 80% and 75%.

Its CDR3 holds 14 amino acids, cysteine through phenylalanine. CDR3 DNA is the only sequence kept; it has 42 bases, read in frame from the first base. Trimming takes 6 bases off V and 7 bases off J; junction bases not matched to a gene: 10. Sequences DFQATT (CDR1) and SNEGSKA (CDR2) are obtained from the germline V gene (reference sequence). For repertoire sequencing, the TCR beta CDR3 regions were amplified from RNA transcripts. HTBI primers and the Qiagen OneStep RT-PCR kit were used in a first-round RT-PCR, which was followed by a second-round multiplex PCR, size selection and purification. Libraries were sequenced paired-end with 100 bp reads on an Illumina HiSeq2000. The authors' pipeline ran thus. SOAPnuke was used for read processing, and reads with adapters, uncalled bases, a mean Phred below 15, or no exact constant-primer or identifier match were discarded. High-quality paired reads were merged with COPE v1.2.5. Clonotypes were defined as unique nucleotide sequences and were aligned to IMGT TRB V, D and J references using MiTCR v1.1. The analysis was limited to V-J combinations with a frequency above 0.0001, which together covered just over 98% of the repertoires. For each V-J combination, a TCR clonal expansion and chaos score was defined as the ratio of F50 clonal expansion to chaos observed in the TCRdist matrix. Welch's t-statistics and random forest were used to narrow the features down to about a dozen V-J combinations, which were then fed into a naive Bayes classifier. Thyroid-blood repertoire similarity was quantified with the Morisita-Horn index. TCRdb passed the public sequencing reads through fastp at Q25 and MiXCR, retaining productive beta sequences. Every distinct CDR3 protein forms one entry, paired with its most common genes and DNA. These V and J calls derive from TCRdb rather than the authors' analysis. The sample has hundreds of thousands of distinct CDR3 sequences on record, roughly 20% of them singletons. The ten most abundant clones make up about 6.6% of the sample.

Stable hyperthyroidism was defined as no progression to ophthalmopathy within 18 months of follow-up. Hyperthyroidism patients were newly diagnosed, were aged 18 to 65 years, and had a disease duration under 2 months. Anyone with other autoimmune diseases, uncontrolled infections, pregnancy or lactation was excluded from the study. Clinical symptoms, serum thyroxine, TRAb, thyroid ultrasound and orbital computed tomography formed the basis of the diagnosis. Ficoll-Paque density gradient centrifugation was used to isolate PBMCs from about 9 ml of fresh peripheral blood. Trizol reagent was used to extract the total RNA, and its quality was then checked on an Agilent 2100 Bioanalyzer. This clonotype came up many times. Its antigen remains undetermined. The input lacks base qualities; no much larger clone sits a single base away.

The chain couples TRBV20-1 to TRBJ2-7, with 12 central nucleotides matching TRBD1. The specimen sequenced was peripheral blood. This TCR was recovered from a woman younger than 30 with stable Graves' hyperthyroidism. Some clones in this sample may be carry-over from other donors' samples. Donor details come from another sample of the same person, matched by shared clones. Here is the DNA: TGCAGTGCCAGGCCGGGACAGGGGGCGTCAGAGCAGTACTTC. Its protein reads: CSARPGQGASEQYF.